This T cell receptor beta chain stems from a study of molecular identifiers for immune sequencing clone quantification. TCRdb fed the PCR reads into MiXCR, producing one record per CDR3 protein. This sample carries over 90,000 distinct CDR3 sequences, about a third of them seen once, and the ten largest clones take about 9.7%. The V end was cut by 0 bases, the J end by 3 bases, with 8 bases between. CDR3 length equals 15 residues. Germline V CDR1 and CDR2: LGHNA, YNFKEQ. This clonotype was seen more than once but under ten times. Sequenced: naive CD8+ T cells from blood, with Jurkat cell RNA spiked in. The subset: FACS-sorted CD8+CD4-CCR7+CD45RA+ naive T cells. This TCR was recovered from a human donor in good health. Some libraries in this study had Jurkat cell RNA spiked in. V is TRBV4-2 and J is TRBJ2-2; D not resolved. The chain's CDR3 is CASSQDQRDTGELFF. DNA for the CDR3: TGTGCCAGCAGCCAAGATCAAAGGGACACCGGGGAGCTGTTTTTT.